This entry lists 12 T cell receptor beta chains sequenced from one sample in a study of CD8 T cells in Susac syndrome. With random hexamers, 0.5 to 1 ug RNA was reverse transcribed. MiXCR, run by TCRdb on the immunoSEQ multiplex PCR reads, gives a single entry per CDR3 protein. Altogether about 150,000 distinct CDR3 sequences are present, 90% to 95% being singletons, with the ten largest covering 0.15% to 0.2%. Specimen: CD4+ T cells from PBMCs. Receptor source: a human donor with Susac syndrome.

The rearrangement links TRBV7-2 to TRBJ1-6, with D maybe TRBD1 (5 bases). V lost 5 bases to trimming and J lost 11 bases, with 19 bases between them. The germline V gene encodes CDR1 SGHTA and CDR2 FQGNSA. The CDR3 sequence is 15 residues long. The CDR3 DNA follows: TGTGCCAGCAGCCTCCGGGACGGGAGGACTCCACCCCTCCACTTT. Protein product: CASSLRDGRTPPLHF.

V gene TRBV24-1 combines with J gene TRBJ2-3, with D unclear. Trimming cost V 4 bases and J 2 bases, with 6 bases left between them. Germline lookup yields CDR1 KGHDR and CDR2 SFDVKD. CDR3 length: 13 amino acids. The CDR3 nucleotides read TGTGCCACCAGTGAGACTGTCACAGATACGCAGTATTTT. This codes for CATSETVTDTQYF.

The CDR3 sequence: CAIGEGPQHF. In DNA form, the CDR3 reads TGTGCCATCGGGGAGGGGCCCCAGCATTTT. J is TRBJ1-5 and V is TRBV10-3; D remains unclear. CDR1 ENHRY and CDR2 SYGVKD come from the germline V gene. There are 10 residues in the CDR3. Trimming stripped 8 bases from V and 9 bases from J, with 8 bases between.

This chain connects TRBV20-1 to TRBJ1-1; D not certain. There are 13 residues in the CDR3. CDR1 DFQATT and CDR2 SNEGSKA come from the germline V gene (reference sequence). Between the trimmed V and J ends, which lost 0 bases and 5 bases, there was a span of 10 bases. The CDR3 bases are TGCAGTGCTAGAGACAGTTCGGGAACTGAAGCTTTCTTT. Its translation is CSARDSSGTEAFF.

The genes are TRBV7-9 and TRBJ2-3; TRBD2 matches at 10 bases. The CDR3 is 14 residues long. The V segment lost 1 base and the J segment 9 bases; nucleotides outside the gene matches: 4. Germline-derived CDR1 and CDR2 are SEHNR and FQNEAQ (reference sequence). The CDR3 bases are TGTGCCAGCAGCTTAGAGCGGGGGGGCGTCACGCAGTATTTT. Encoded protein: CASSLERGGVTQYF.

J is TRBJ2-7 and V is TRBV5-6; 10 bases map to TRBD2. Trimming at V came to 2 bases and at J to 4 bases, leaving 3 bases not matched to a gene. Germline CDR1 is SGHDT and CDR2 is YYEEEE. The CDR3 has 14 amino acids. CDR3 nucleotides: TGTGCCAGCAGCTTCGCGGGACTAGCGTACGAGCAGTACTTC. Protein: CASSFAGLAYEQYF.

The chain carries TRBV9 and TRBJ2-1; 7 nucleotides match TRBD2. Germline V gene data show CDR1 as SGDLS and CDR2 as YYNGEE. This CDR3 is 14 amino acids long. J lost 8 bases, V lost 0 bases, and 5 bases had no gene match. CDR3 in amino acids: CASSVASGAYEQFF. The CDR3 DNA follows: TGTGCCAGCAGCGTAGCCAGCGGGGCGTATGAGCAGTTCTTC.

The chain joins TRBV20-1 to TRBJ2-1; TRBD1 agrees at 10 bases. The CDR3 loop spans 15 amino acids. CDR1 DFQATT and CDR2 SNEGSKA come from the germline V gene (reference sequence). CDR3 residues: CIVQPGTGAVNEQFF. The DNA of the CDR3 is TGCATTGTCCAACCCGGGACAGGGGCCGTCAATGAGCAGTTCTTC.

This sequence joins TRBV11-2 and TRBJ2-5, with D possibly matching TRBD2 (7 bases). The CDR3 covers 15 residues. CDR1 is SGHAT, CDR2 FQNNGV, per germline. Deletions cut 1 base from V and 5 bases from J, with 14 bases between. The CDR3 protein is CASSLVGGADETQYF. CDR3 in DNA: TGTGCCAGCAGCTTAGTTGGGGGGGCCGACGAGACCCAGTACTTC.

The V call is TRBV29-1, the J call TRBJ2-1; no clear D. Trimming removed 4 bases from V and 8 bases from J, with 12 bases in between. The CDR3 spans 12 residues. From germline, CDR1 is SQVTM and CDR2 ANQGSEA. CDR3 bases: TGCAGCGTTGGGGTGACAATGGATGAGCAGTTCTTC. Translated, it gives CSVGVTMDEQFF.

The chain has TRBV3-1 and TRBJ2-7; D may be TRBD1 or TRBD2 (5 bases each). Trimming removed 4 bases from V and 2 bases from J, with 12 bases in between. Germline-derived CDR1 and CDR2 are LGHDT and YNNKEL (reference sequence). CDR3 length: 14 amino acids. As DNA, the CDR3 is TGTGCCAGCAGCCCCACGGGGCTCCCCTACGAGCAGTACTTC. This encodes CASSPTGLPYEQYF.

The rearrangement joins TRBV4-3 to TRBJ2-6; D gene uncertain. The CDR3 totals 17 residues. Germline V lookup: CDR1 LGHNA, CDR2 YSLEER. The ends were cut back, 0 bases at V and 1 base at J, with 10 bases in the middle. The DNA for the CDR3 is TGCGCCAGCAGCCAAGATTCCACTTTATCTGGGGCCAACGTCCTGACTTTC. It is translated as CASSQDSTLSGANVLTF.